This passage covers 13 T cell receptor beta chains from one sample sequenced in a study of regulatory T cells in long-lasting Graves disease. Documented time point: newly diagnosed GD, antithyroid drugs for less than 3 months. PBMC RNA served as the TCR library source. Construction of TCR beta libraries relied on iRepertoire HTBI primers and on Arm-PCR targeting CDR3 regions. TCRdb used MiXCR to reprocess the multiplex PCR reads, holding one entry per CDR3 protein. The data hold some 230,000 distinct CDR3 sequences, with 15% to 20% observed a single time. The starting material was peripheral blood mononuclear cells (PBMCs), obtained at new diagnosis, from a patient treated with antithyroid drugs. The receptors were gathered from a female donor with Graves disease.

The chain joins TRBV28 to TRBJ2-7; a possible D gene is TRBD2 (5 bases). V lost 6 bases and J lost 2, with 14 bases in between. The length of the CDR3 is 14 residues. Germline CDR1 reads MDHEN; CDR2 reads SYDVKM. The CDR3 region has the DNA TGTGCCAGCAGCATGGAGGACGGAGCCTACGAGCAGTACTTC. It yields the protein CASSMEDGAYEQYF.

This clonotype was counted many times. The J gene is TRBJ2-7, the V gene TRBV30; the match to TRBD1 covers 7 bases. The germline gives CDR1 GTSNPN, CDR2 SVGIG (reference sequence). Trimming removed 2 bases from V and 5 bases from J; junction bases left unmatched: 9. There are 14 residues in the CDR3. Written as DNA, the CDR3 is TGTGCCTGGAGTAAAGGGGGCCCCTCGGACGAGCAGTACTTC. Residues: CAWSKGGPSDEQYF.

The chain recombines TRBV19 with TRBJ2-7, with D tentatively TRBD2 (5 bases). Trimming took 3 bases from V and 6 from J, leaving 12 bases between them. CDR1 LNHDA and CDR2 SQIVND come from the germline V gene (reference sequence). This CDR3 has 13 amino acids. The CDR3 spells CASSMERVGEQYF. DNA of the CDR3: TGTGCCAGTAGTATGGAGAGGGTGGGCGAGCAGTACTTC.

This clonotype was counted at least ten times. V usage is TRBV7-2 and J usage is TRBJ2-7; 11 bases map to TRBD2. CDR3 length: 16 residues. Germline V gives CDR1 SGHTA, CDR2 FQGNSA. With V trimmed by 4 bases and J by 4 bases, 9 bases remained unmatched. The CDR3 DNA is TGTGCCAGCAGCTCCCTTAGCGGGAGGGCCGGGTACGAGCAGTACTTC. Protein product: CASSSLSGRAGYEQYF. Full variable domain (rest looked up from reference TRBV7-2 and TRBJ2-7): GAGVSQSPSNKVTEKGKDVELRCDPISGHTALYWYRQSLGQGLEFLIYFQGNSAPDKSGLPSDRFSAERTGGSVSTLTIQRTQQEDSAVYLCASSSLSGRAGYEQYFGPGTRLTVT.

This clonotype was counted many times. The V gene is TRBV7-2, the J gene TRBJ2-7, with 7 bases lining up with TRBD1. Germline CDR1 is SGHTA and CDR2 is FQGNSA. This CDR3 is 16 amino acids long. V was clipped by 4 bases and J by 5 bases; unmatched bases: 14. CDR3 bases: TGTGCCAGCAGCTCCCGGGACAGTCGTTTTGTAGACGAGCAGTACTTC. As protein: CASSSRDSRFVDEQYF.

The chain has TRBV30 and TRBJ1-2; no firm D call. Germline V lookup: CDR1 GTSNPN, CDR2 SVGIG (reference sequence). V lost 1 base and J lost 1, with 7 bases in between. There are 13 residues in the CDR3. In nucleotides, the CDR3 is TGTGCCTGGAGTGGGAATTTTAACTATGGCTACACCTTC. It encodes CAWSGNFNYGYTF.

This clonotype was seen many times. This chain joins TRBV6-5 and TRBJ2-2; TRBD2 might be the D (6 bases). Looked up from germline, CDR1 is MNHEY and CDR2 is SVGAGI. The CDR3 has 17 residues. V dropped 0 bases and J dropped 3 bases, with 14 bases sitting between them. CDR3 DNA sequence: TGTGCCAGCAGTTACTCGAAATCGGACTATCACACCGGGGAGCTGTTTTTT. Residues: CASSYSKSDYHTGELFF.

The table lists this clonotype with many counts. This chain joins TRBV2 and TRBJ2-4; unclear D gene. Trimming cost V 6 bases and J 5 bases, with 11 bases left between them. CDR3 length: 13 residues. The V gene's germline CDR1 is SNHLY and CDR2 FYNNEI. The CDR3 here is CASRPTWENIQYF. The CDR3 DNA is TGTGCCAGCAGACCGACTTGGGAAAACATTCAGTACTTC.

This clonotype was counted many times. The chain carries TRBV7-3 and TRBJ2-1, with D perhaps matching TRBD2 (5 bases). V lost 1 base, J lost 0 bases, and 7 bases lay in between. The germline gives CDR1 SGHTA, CDR2 FQGTGA. The CDR3 contains 15 residues. The CDR3 here is CASSLMGDSYNEQFF. CDR3 nucleotide sequence: TGTGCCAGCAGCTTAATGGGAGACTCCTACAATGAGCAGTTCTTC. Variable domain in full (rest from reference TRBV7-3 and TRBJ2-1): GAGVSQTPSNKVTEKGKYVELRCDPISGHTALYWYRQSLGQGPEFLIYFQGTGAADDSGLPNDRFFAVRPEGSVSTLKIQRTERGDSAVYLCASSLMGDSYNEQFFGPGTRLTVL.

This clonotype showed up many times. The chain employs TRBV20-1 and TRBJ2-1; TRBD2 aligns across 9 bases. The length of the CDR3 is 15 residues. The germline gives CDR1 DFQATT, CDR2 SNEGSKA (reference sequence). V dropped 2 bases and J dropped 3; count of bases not matched to a gene: 5. This CDR3 reads CSARSTSGYYNEQFF. The CDR3 DNA reads as TGCAGTGCTAGATCGACTAGCGGCTACTACAATGAGCAGTTCTTC.

This clonotype was seen ten or more times. V gene TRBV12-3 or TRBV12-4 combines with J gene TRBJ1-5; D is ambiguous. This CDR3 contains 13 residues. Trimming removed 1 base at V and 5 bases at J, with 6 bases between. In nucleotides, the CDR3 is TGTGCCAGCAGTTTAGGGGGATATCAGCCCCAGCATTTT. Amino acid sequence: CASSLGGYQPQHF.

In this sample, this clonotype turned up a few times. The chain couples TRBV27 to TRBJ2-7; D is ambiguous. The CDR3 length is 12 residues. Trimming pared 6 bases from V and 9 bases from J, leaving 15 bases between. Germline V lookup: CDR1 MNHEY, CDR2 SMNVEV (reference sequence). The CDR3 reads CASSRYSGVQYF. For the CDR3, the DNA is TGTGCCAGCAGCCGATACTCAGGAGTGCAGTACTTC.

The V call is TRBV11-2, the J call TRBJ2-7; TRBD2 matches at 10 bases. CDR1 SGHAT and CDR2 FQNNGV come from the germline V gene. With 3 bases clipped from V and 3 bases from J, the junction kept 8 bases outside the gene matches. The CDR3 is 16 amino acids. CDR3 loop: CASSLWAGTSVYEQYF. The CDR3 DNA is TGTGCCAGCAGCTTGTGGGCCGGGACTAGCGTCTACGAGCAGTACTTC.